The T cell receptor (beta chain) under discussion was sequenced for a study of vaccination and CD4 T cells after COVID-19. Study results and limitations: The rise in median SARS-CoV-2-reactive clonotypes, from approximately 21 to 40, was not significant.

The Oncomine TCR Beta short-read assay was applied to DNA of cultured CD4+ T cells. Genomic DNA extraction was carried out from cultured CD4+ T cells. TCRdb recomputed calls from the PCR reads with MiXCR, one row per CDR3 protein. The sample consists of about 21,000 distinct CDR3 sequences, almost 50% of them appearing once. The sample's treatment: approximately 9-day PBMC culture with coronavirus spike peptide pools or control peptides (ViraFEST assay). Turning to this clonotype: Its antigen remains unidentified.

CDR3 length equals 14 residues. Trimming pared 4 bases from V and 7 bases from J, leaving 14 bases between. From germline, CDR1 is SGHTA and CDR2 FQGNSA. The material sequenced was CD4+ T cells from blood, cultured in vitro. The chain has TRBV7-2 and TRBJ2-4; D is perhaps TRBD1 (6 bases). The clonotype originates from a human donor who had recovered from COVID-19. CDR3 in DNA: TGTGCCAGCAGCTCTAGGACAGATAATAACATTCAGTACTTC. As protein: CASSSRTDNNIQYF.